This TCR beta chain emerged from a study of blood T cell repertoires in COVID-19. About the research overall: The origin of the acute and convalescent COVID-19 samples was the United States, Italy and Spain. Sources were T cells, B-cell-depleted T cells, or PBMCs; the material itself was cDNA or gDNA.

CDR1 and CDR2 (germline): SGHKS, YYEKEE (reference sequence). This CDR3 has 15 amino acids. V gave up 1 base and J gave up 3 bases, with 11 bases separating them. Methods used by the authors: Scientists estimated how many nucleated cells there were by amplifying reference gene primers. Only in-frame clones appear in the TCRdb table, and some are missing; sequencing was by immunoSEQ multiplex PCR. V and J calls plus clone size are reproduced from that table; the DNA served to infer D and trimming. The sample shows roughly 12,000 clones, about nine tenths of them seen only once. The J gene is TRBJ1-3, the V gene TRBV5-5, with D unresolved. The sample comprised peripheral blood. This TCR came from a woman aged 65 to 85 with active COVID-19. CDR3 DNA: TGTGCCAGCAGCTTGATTAACCGGGATGGAAACACCATATATTTT. It encodes CASSLINRDGNTIYF. Variable domain in full (rest from reference TRBV5-5 and TRBJ1-3): DAGVTQSPTHLIKTRGQQVTLRCSPISGHKSVSWYQQVLGQGPQFIFQYYEKEERGRGNFPDRFSARQFPNYSSELNVNALLLGDSALYLCASSLINRDGNTIYFGEGSWLTVV.